The source of this T cell receptor (beta chain) is a study of glioma-infiltrating T cells. Study-wide findings and caveats: Above-expected tissue-blood divergence occurred in all gliomas, most in low-grade ones. Only very few CDR3 sequences appeared in both tissue and blood.

With 1 base clipped from V and 4 bases from J, the junction kept 1 base outside the gene matches. This CDR3 has 15 amino acids. Germline values: CDR1 SGHVS, CDR2 FNYEAQ. Many counts were recorded for this clonotype. Its antigen is not known. Using RNA template, CDR3s of TCR alpha and beta were amplified with iRepertoire arm-PCR. Tissue mRNA or PBMC total RNA, roughly 100-400 ng, went into one-step reverse transcription and amplification. TCRdb passed the multiplex PCR reads through MiXCR, listing each CDR3 protein once. The sample has 95,000 to 150,000 distinct CDR3 sequences; roughly 25% are singletons.

What was sequenced was glioma tissue, nonneoplastic brain tissue, or PBMCs (not recorded which). This clonotype was obtained from a human donor with low-grade glioma or glioblastoma, undergoing nonglioma brain surgery, or in good health (not recorded which). The chain is built from TRBV7-6 and TRBJ2-1, with 10 bases lining up with TRBD1. In nucleotides, the CDR3 is TGTGCCAGCAGCTTAGGGGGACAGGGGTACAATGAGCAGTTCTTC. It is translated as CASSLGGQGYNEQFF.